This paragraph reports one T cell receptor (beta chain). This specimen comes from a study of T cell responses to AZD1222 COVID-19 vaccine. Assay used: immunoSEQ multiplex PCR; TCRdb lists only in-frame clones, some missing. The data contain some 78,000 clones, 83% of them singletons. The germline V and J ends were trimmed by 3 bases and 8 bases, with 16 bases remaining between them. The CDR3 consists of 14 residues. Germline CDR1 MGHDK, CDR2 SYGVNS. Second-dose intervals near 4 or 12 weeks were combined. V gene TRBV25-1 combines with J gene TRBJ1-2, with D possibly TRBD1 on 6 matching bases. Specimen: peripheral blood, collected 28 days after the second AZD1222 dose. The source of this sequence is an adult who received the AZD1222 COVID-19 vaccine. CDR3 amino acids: CASSEPQGLGGYTF. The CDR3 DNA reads TGTGCCAGCAGTGAGCCCCAGGGGTTAGGCGGCTACACCTTC.